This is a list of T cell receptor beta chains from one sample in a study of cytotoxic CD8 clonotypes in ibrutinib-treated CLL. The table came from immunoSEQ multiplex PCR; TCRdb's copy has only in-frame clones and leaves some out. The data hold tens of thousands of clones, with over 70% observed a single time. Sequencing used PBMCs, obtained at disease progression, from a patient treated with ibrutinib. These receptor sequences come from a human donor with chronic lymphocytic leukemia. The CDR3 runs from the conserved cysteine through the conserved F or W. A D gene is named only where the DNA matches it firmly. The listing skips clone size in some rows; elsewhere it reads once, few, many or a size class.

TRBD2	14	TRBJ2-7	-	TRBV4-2	TGTGCCAGCAGCCAAACAGCGGGGTCCTACGAGCAGTACTTC	CASSQTAGSYEQYF
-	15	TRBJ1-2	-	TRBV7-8	TGTGCCAGCAGCTTAACATCCGGTCAGAACTATGGCTACACCTTC	CASSLTSGQNYGYTF
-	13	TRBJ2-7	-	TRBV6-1	TGTGCCAGCAGTGAAGGGGCACGGGCGGGACAGTACTTC	CASSEGARAGQYF
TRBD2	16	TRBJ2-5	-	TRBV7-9	TGTGCCAGCAGCTTACGCTCGCTAGCGGGCCAAGAGACCCAGTACTTC	CASSLRSLAGQETQYF
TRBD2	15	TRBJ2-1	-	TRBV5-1	TGCGCCAGCAGCTTACAGACTAGCGGGGAGTTTCGGCAGTTCTTC	CASSLQTSGEFRQFF
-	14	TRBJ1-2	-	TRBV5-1	TGCGCCAGCAGCTTGGACGGGGGAAACTATGGCTACACCTTC	CASSLDGGNYGYTF
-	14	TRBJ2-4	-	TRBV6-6	TGTGCCAGCAGTTACTCGGGGGCCCAAAACATTCAGTACTTC	CASSYSGAQNIQYF
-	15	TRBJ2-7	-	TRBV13	TGTGCCAGCAGCGCCCGGGACGGAGTCTCCTACGAGCAGTACTTC	CASSARDGVSYEQYF
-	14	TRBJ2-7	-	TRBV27	TGTGCCAGCAGTCCCAGCAGGGGACCCTACGAGCAGTACTTC	CASSPSRGPYEQYF
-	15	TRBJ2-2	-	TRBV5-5	TGTGCCAGCAGCGGAGGGGGACAGAACACCGGGGAGCTGTTTTTT	CASSGGGQNTGELFF
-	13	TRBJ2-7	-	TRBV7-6	TGTGCCAGCAGCTTACAGGAATCCTACGAGCAGTACTTC	CASSLQESYEQYF
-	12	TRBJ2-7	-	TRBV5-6	TGTGCCAGCAGCTTGGCCAGATACGAGCAGTACTTC	CASSLARYEQYF
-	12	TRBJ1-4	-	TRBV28	TGTGCCAGCAGCCCACCGAGGGGGAAACTGTTTTTT	CASSPPRGKLFF
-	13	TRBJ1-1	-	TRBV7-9	TGTGCCAGCAGCTTAGACCCGAGGGCACAAGCTTTCTTT	CASSLDPRAQAFF
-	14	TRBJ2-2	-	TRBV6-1	TGTGCCAGCAGGGCTACCACGAACACCGGGGAGCTGTTTTTT	CASRATTNTGELFF
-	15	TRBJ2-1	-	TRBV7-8	TGTGCCAGCAGCTTAGGACTCGGCCCCTACAATGAGCAGTTCTTC	CASSLGLGPYNEQFF
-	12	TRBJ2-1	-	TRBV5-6	TGTGCCAGCACCGACCTCCTTGCCCCGCAGTTCTTC	CASTDLLAPQFF
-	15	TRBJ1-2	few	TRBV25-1	TGTGCCAGCAGTGAGCCGGCCTGGGGGGAACATGGCTACACCTTC	CASSEPAWGEHGYTF
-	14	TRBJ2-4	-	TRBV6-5	TGTGCCAGCAGCTTCGCCCTGCCTCCGGAGATTCAGTACTTC	CASSFALPPEIQYF
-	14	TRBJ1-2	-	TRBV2	TGTGCCAGCAGGGCCCCGATGGCAGGCGTTGGCTACACCTTC	CASRAPMAGVGYTF
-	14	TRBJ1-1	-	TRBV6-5	TGTGCCAGCAGTTACTCGCAGGGTTATTTTGAAGCTTTCTTT	CASSYSQGYFEAFF
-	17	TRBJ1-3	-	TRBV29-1	TGCAGCGTTGTAGGTACGGGGGACGACTTCTCTGGAAACACCATATATTTT	CSVVGTGDDFSGNTIYF
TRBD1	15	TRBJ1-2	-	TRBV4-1	TGCGCCAGCAGCCAAGATCCAGGGACAGTCTATGGCTACACCTTC	CASSQDPGTVYGYTF
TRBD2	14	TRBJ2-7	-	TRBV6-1	TGTGCCAGCAAGCCTAGCGGGGGAACCTACGAGCAGTACTTC	CASKPSGGTYEQYF
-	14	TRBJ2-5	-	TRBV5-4	TGTGCCAGCAGCTTGGCCGGGCAGGAAGAGACCCAGTACTTC	CASSLAGQEETQYF
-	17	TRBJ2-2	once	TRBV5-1	TGCGCCAGCAGCTTGGTTTTGTGGGATTTGGGCACCGGGGAGCTGTTTTTT	CASSLVLWDLGTGELFF
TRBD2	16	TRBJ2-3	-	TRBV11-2	TGTGCCAGCAGCCTGGAACTAGCGGGGGGACTTGGGACGCAGTATTTT	CASSLELAGGLGTQYF
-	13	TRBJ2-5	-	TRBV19	TGTGCCAGTAGTGGGGGGTTCCGAGAGACCCAGTACTTC	CASSGGFRETQYF
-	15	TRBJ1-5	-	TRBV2	TGTGCCAGCACCCCACAGAGTTATAGCAATCAGCCCCAGCATTTT	CASTPQSYSNQPQHF
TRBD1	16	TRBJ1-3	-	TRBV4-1	TGCGCCAGCAGCCGCGGACAGGGAGTTACCGGAAACACCATATATTTT	CASSRGQGVTGNTIYF
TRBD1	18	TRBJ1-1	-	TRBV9	TGTGCCAGCAGCTTCCAACCCCCAGGGGGCAGTTTGAACACTGAAGCTTTCTTT	CASSFQPPGGSLNTEAFF
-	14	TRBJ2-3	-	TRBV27	TGTGCCACTCGGAGGGACAGTCGCACAGATACGCAGTATTTT	CATRRDSRTDTQYF
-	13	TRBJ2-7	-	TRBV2	TGTGCCAGCAGTGAAGCCGAAGGGGGCGAGCAGTACTTC	CASSEAEGGEQYF
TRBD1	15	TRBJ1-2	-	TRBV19	TGTGCCAGTAGTTCCCCGGGACAGGGGGAACATGGCTACACCTTC	CASSSPGQGEHGYTF
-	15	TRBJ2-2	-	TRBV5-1	TGCGCCAGCTTTGGGACTCCCGAGTACACCGGGGAGCTGTTTTTT	CASFGTPEYTGELFF
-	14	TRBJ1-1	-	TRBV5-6	TGTGCCAGCAGCTTATCGGGGCCGAACACTGAAGCTTTCTTT	CASSLSGPNTEAFF
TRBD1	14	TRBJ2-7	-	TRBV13	TGTGCCAGCAGCCCCAGGGACAGCTTGAACGAGCAGTACTTC	CASSPRDSLNEQYF
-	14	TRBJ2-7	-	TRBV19	TGTGCCAGTAGTATGCTGTCGGGAGCCTACGAGCAGTACTTC	CASSMLSGAYEQYF
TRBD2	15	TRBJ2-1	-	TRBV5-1	TGCGCCAGCAGCCTCGGGACTAGCGGGGGGGATGAGCAGTTCTTC	CASSLGTSGGDEQFF
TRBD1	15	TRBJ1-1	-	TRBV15	TGTGCCACCAGCATCGGGGGACAGGACCTGGGAGGAGCTTTCTTT	CATSIGGQDLGGAFF
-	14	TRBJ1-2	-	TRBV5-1	TGCGCCAGCAGCTTGGACACCTATAACTATGGCTACACCTTC	CASSLDTYNYGYTF
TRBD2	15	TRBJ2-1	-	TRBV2	TGTGCCAGCACCCGACTAGCGGGGGACAACAATGAGCAGTTCTTC	CASTRLAGDNNEQFF
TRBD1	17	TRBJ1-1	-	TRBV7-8	TGTGCCAGCAGCCCCTTGGGGTGGACAGGGAAATTGACTGAAGCTTTCTTT	CASSPLGWTGKLTEAFF
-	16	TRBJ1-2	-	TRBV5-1	TGCGCCAGCAGCCCCCGGGACTCCACCCCCGGATATGGCTACACCTTC	CASSPRDSTPGYGYTF
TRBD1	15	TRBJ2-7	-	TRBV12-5	TGTGCTAGTGGTCAATCACAGGGGGCTAGGTACGAGCAGTACTTC	CASGQSQGARYEQYF
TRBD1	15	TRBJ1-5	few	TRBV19	TGTGCCAGTAGTTCCCGGGACAGAAACCATCAGCCCCAGCATTTT	CASSSRDRNHQPQHF
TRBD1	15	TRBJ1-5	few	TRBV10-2	TGCGCCAGCGCGATAGGACAGGGGCGTTATCAGCCCCAGCATTTT	CASAIGQGRYQPQHF
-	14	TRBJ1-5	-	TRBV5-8	TGTGCCAGCAGCTTTGCAGGGGCAAATCAGCCCCAGCATTTT	CASSFAGANQPQHF
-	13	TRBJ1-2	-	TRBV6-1	TGTGCCAGCAGTGAGCACGGTGCTGGTGGCTACACCTTC	CASSEHGAGGYTF
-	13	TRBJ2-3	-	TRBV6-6	TGTGCCAGCAGGGCGGGGGCCGCAGATACGCAGTATTTT	CASRAGAADTQYF
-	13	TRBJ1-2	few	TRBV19	TGTGCCAGTAGTATAGGGACAGTACCGGGCTACACCTTC	CASSIGTVPGYTF
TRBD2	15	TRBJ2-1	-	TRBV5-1	TGCGCCAGCAGCTTGGCCGAGACTAGCGTCAGTGAGCAGTTCTTC	CASSLAETSVSEQFF
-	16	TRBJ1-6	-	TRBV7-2	TGTGCCAGCAGCTTAAAAGCCCTCGGGGATAATTCACCCCTCCACTTT	CASSLKALGDNSPLHF
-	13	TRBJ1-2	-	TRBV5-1	TGCGCCAGCAGCCCCGGGCTGGCCTATGGCTACACCTTC	CASSPGLAYGYTF
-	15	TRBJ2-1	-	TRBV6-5	TGTGCCAGCAGTTACTCGATGCCCAGGGACAATGAGCAGTTCTTC	CASSYSMPRDNEQFF
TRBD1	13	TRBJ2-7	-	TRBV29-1	TGCAGCGTGACGTGGACAGGGTTGAACGAGCAGTACTTC	CSVTWTGLNEQYF
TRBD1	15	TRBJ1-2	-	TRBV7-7	TGCGCCAGCAGCCAAGCCCCGGGGACAGTAGATAGCTACACCTTC	CASSQAPGTVDSYTF
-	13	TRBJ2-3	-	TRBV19	TGTGCCAGTAGTATCTTGGTTAAAGATACGCAGTATTTT	CASSILVKDTQYF
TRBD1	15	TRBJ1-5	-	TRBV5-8	TGTGCCAGCAGCCGGACAGGGGCCGGCAATCAGCCCCAGCATTTT	CASSRTGAGNQPQHF
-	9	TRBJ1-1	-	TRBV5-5	TGTGCCAGCAGCCTATTAGCTTTCTTT	CASSLLAFF